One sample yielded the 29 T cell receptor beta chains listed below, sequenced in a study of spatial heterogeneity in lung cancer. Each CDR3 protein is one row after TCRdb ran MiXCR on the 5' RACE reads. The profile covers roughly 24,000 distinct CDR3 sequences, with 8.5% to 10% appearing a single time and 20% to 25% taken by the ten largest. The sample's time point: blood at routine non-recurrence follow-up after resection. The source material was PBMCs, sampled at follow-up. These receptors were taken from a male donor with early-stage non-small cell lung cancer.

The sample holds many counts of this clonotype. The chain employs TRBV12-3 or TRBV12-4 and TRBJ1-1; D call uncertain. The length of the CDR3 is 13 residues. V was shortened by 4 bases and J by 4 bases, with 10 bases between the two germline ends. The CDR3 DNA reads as TGTGCCAGCAGTTCCGGCCGGAGCACTGAAGCTTTCTTT. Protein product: CASSSGRSTEAFF.

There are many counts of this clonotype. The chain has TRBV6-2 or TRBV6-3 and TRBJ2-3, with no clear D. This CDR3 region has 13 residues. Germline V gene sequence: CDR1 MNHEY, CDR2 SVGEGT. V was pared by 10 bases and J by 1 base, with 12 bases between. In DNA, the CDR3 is TGTGCCACCCAGGACGTCGGCACAGATACGCAGTATTTT. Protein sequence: CATQDVGTDTQYF.

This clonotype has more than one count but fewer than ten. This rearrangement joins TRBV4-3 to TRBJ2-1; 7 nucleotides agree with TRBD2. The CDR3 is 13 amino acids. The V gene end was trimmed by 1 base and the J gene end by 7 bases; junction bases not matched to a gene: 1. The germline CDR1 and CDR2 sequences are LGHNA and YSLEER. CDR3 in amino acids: CASSQGLANEQFF. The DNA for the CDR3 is TGCGCCAGCAGCCAAGGACTAGCTAATGAGCAGTTCTTC.

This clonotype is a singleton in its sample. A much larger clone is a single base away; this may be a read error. The DNA for the CDR3 is TGTGCCAACAGCCAAGACTCGGGGGGCGGTTGGACTGAAGCTTTCTTT. Its protein is CANSQDSGGGWTEAFF. The V call is TRBV3-1, the J call TRBJ1-1; TRBD1 might be the D (6 bases). Germline CDR1 and CDR2: LGHDT and YNNKEL (reference sequence). CDR3 length: 16 amino acids. Using reference TRBV3-1 and TRBJ1-1 for the parts outside the CDR3, the full variable domain is DTAVSQTPKYLVTQMGNDKSIKCEQNLGHDTMYWYKQDSKKFLKIMFSYNNKELIINETVPNRFSPKSPDKAHLNLHINSLELGDSAVYFCANSQDSGGGWTEAFFGQGTRLTVV.

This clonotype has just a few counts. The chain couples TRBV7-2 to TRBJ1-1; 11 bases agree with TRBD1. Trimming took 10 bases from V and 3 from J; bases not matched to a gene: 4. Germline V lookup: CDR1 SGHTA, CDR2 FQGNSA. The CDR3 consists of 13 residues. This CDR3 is CAIRTGGYTEAFF. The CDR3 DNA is TGTGCCATTCGGACAGGGGGCTACACTGAAGCTTTCTTT.

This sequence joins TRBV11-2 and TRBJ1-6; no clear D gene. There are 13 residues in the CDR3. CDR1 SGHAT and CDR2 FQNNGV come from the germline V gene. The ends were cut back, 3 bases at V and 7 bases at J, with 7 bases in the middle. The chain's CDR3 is CASSFPGNSPLHF. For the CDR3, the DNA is TGTGCCAGCAGCTTCCCGGGGAATTCACCCCTCCACTTT.

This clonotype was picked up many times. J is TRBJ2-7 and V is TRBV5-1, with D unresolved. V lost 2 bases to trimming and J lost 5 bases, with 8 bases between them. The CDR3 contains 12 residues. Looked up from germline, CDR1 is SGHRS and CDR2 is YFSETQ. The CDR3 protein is CASSLWANEQYF. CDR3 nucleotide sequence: TGCGCCAGCAGCTTATGGGCTAACGAGCAGTACTTC.

CDR3 in amino acids: CAAGTGSRYEQYF. The DNA of the CDR3 is TGTGCCGCCGGGACAGGGTCTCGCTACGAGCAGTACTTC. The rearrangement joins TRBV15 to TRBJ2-7; 9 bases line up with TRBD1. V lost 11 bases, J lost 3 bases, and 8 bases stayed unmatched. Germline-derived CDR1 and CDR2 are LNHNV and YYDKDF (reference sequence). The CDR3 runs 13 residues. Together with reference TRBV15 and TRBJ2-7, the CDR3 gives the full variable domain: DAMVIQNPRYQVTQFGKPVTLSCSQTLNHNVMYWYQQKSSQAPKLLFHYYDKDFNNEADTPDNFQSRRPNTSFCFLDIRSPGLGDTAMYLCAAGTGSRYEQYFGPGTRLTVT.

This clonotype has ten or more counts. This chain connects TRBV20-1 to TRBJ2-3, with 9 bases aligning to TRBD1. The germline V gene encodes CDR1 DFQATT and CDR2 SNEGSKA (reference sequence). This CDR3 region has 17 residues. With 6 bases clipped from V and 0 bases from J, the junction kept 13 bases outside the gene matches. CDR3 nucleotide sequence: TGCAGTGCACCTACAGGGGGCCAATCGAGCAGCACAGATACGCAGTATTTT. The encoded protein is CSAPTGGQSSSTDTQYF.

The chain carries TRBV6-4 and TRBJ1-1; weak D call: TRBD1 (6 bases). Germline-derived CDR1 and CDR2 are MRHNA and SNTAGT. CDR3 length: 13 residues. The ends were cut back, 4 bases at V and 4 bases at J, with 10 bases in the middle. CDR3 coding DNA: TGTGCCAGCAGTGCAGAAGGGGGCACTGAAGCTTTCTTT. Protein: CASSAEGGTEAFF.

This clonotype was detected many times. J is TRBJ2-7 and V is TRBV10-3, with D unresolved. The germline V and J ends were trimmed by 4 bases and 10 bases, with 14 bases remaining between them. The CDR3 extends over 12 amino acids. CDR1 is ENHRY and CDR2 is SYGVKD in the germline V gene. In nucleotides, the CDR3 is TGTGCCATCAGTGGACGGACCGAAATACAGTACTTC. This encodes CAISGRTEIQYF.

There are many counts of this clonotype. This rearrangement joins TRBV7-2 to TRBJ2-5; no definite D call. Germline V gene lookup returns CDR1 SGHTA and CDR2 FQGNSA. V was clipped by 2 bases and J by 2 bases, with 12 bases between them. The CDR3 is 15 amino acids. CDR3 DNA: TGTGCCAGCAGCTTAATAGCTCTCTCTCAAGAGACCCAGTACTTC. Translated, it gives CASSLIALSQETQYF.

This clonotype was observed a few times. DNA of the CDR3: TGTGCCAGCAGTTTGTCTTGGGGGAGCTCCTACAATGAGCAGTTCTTC. Its translation: CASSLSWGSSYNEQFF. This chain connects TRBV12-3 or TRBV12-4 to TRBJ2-1, with D perhaps matching TRBD1 or TRBD2 (5 bases each). Trimming took off 3 bases at V and 0 bases at J, with 12 bases between the two ends. CDR3 size: 16 residues.

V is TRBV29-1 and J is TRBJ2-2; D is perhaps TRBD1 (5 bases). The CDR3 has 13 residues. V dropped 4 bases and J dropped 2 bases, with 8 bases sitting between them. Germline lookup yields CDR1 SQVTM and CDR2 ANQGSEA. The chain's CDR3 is CSVGQQNTGELFF. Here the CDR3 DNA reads TGCAGCGTTGGACAGCAAAACACCGGGGAGCTGTTTTTT.

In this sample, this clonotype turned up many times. The CDR3 region is CASSQDNHVLRGSETQYF. DNA for the CDR3: TGCGCCAGCAGCCAAGACAATCATGTCCTCAGGGGCTCGGAGACCCAGTACTTC. The chain combines TRBV4-3 with TRBJ2-5; possible D gene TRBD1, 6 bases. Germline assignment: CDR1 LGHNA and CDR2 YSLEER. Trimming left V 0 bases short and J 5 bases short, with 22 bases between. The CDR3 extends over 18 amino acids.

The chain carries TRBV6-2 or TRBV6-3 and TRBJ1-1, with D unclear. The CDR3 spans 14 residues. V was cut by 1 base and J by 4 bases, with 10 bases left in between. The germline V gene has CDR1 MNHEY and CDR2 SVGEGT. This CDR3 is CASSYFTGPTEAFF. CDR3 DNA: TGTGCCAGCAGTTACTTTACCGGGCCCACTGAAGCTTTCTTT.

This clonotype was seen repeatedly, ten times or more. CDR3 DNA sequence: TGCAGCGTAGCCGGGACTAGCAATCAGCCCCAGCATTTT. Translated, it gives CSVAGTSNQPQHF. The chain carries TRBV29-1 and TRBJ1-5; D might be TRBD1 (5 bases). The CDR3 loop spans 13 amino acids. Per germline, CDR1 SQVTM and CDR2 ANQGSEA. V gave up 6 bases and J gave up 0 bases, with 9 bases separating them.

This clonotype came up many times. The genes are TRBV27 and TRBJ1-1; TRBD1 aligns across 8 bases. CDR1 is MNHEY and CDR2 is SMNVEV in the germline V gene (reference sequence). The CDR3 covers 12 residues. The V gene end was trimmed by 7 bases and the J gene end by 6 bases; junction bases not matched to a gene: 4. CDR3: CASKIQGAEAFF. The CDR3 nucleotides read TGTGCCAGCAAGATACAGGGGGCTGAAGCTTTCTTT.

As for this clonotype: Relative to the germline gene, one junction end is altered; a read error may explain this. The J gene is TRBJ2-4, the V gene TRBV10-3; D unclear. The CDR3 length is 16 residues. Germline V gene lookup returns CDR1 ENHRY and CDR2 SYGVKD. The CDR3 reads CAISDRRTELKNIQCF. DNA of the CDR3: TGTGCCATCAGTGACAGAAGGACCGAGCTTAAAAACATTCAGTGCTTT.

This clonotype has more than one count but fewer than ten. The DNA for the CDR3 is TGTGCCAGCAGCTATAACACCGGGGAGCTGTTTTTT. Protein product: CASSYNTGELFF. The rearrangement uses TRBV5-5 and TRBJ2-2; D uncertain. CDR3 size: 12 residues. From germline, CDR1 is SGHKS and CDR2 YYEKEE (reference sequence). Trimming took off 3 bases at V and 2 bases at J, with 2 bases between the two ends.

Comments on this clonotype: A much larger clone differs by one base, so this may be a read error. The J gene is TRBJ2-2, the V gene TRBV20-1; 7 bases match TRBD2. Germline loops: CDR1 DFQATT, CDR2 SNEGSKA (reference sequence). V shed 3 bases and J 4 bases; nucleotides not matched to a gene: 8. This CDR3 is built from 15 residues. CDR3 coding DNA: TGCAGTGCTAGGACTAGCTGGGGCGGCACCGGGGAGCTGTTTTTT. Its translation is CSARTSWGGTGELFF.

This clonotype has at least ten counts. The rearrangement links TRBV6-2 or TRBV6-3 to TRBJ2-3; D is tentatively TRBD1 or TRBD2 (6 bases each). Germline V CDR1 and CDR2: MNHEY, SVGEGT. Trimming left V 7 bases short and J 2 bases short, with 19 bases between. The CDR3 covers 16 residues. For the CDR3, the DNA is TGTGCCAGCAACGAGGGGGGCCGTTTTGTCACAGATACGCAGTATTTT. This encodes CASNEGGRFVTDTQYF.

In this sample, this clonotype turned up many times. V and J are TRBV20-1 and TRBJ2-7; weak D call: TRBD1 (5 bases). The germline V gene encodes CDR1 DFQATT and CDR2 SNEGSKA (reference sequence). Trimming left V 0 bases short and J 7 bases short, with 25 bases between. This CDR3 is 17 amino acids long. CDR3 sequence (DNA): TGCAGTGCTAGAGACCAAGCTAGGGGTATACGAAGGGTTGAGCAGTACTTC. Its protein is CSARDQARGIRRVEQYF.

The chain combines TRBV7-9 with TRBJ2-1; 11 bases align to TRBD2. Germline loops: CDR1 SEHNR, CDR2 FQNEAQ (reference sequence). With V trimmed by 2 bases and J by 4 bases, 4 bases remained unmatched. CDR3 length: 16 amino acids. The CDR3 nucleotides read TGTGCCAGCAGCTTACTAGCGGGGGGTGATTACAATGAGCAGTTCTTC. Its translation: CASSLLAGGDYNEQFF. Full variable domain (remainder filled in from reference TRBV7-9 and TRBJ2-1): DTGVSQNPRHKITKRGQNVTFRCDPISEHNRLYWYRQTLGQGPEFLTYFQNEAQLEKSRLLSDRFSAERPKGSFSTLEIQRTEQGDSAMYLCASSLLAGGDYNEQFFGPGTRLTVL.

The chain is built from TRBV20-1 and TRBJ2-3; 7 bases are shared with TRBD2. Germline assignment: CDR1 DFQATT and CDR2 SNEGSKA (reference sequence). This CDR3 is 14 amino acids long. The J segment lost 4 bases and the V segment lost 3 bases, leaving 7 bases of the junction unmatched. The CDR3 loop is CSASNRAGADTQYF. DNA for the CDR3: TGCAGTGCTAGTAATAGGGCGGGAGCAGATACGCAGTATTTT.

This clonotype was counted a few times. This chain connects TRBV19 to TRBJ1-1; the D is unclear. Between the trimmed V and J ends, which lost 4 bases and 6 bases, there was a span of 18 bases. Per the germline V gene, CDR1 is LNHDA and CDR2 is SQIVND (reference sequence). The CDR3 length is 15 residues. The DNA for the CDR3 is TGTGCCAGTAGTACCCCTCGGGAGGGAAAAGCTGAAGCTTTCTTT. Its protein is CASSTPREGKAEAFF. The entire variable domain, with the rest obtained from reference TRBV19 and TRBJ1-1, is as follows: DGGITQSPKYLFRKEGQNVTLSCEQNLNHDAMYWYRQDPGQGLRLIYYSQIVNDFQKGDIAEGYSVSREKKESFPLTVTSAQKNPTAFYLCASSTPREGKAEAFFGQGTRLTVV.

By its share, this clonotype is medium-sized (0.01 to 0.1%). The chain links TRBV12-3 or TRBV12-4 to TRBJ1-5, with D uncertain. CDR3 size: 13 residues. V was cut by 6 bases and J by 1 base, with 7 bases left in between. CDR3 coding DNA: TGTGCCAGCAGGGTAGGGAGCAATCAGCCCCAGCATTTT. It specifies CASRVGSNQPQHF.

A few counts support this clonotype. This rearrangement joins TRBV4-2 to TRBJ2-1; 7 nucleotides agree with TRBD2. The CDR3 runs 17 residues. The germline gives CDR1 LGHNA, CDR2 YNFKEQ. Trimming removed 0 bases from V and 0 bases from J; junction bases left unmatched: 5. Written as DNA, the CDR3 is TGTGCCAGCAGCCAAGATGTGCGGGGGATCTCCTACAATGAGCAGTTCTTC. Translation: CASSQDVRGISYNEQFF.

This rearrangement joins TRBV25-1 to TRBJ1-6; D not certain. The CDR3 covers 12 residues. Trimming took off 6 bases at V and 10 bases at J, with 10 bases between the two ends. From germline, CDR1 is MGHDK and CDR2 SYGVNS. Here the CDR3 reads CASSVSLSPLHF. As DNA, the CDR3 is TGTGCCAGCAGCGTTTCCCTCTCACCCCTCCACTTT.